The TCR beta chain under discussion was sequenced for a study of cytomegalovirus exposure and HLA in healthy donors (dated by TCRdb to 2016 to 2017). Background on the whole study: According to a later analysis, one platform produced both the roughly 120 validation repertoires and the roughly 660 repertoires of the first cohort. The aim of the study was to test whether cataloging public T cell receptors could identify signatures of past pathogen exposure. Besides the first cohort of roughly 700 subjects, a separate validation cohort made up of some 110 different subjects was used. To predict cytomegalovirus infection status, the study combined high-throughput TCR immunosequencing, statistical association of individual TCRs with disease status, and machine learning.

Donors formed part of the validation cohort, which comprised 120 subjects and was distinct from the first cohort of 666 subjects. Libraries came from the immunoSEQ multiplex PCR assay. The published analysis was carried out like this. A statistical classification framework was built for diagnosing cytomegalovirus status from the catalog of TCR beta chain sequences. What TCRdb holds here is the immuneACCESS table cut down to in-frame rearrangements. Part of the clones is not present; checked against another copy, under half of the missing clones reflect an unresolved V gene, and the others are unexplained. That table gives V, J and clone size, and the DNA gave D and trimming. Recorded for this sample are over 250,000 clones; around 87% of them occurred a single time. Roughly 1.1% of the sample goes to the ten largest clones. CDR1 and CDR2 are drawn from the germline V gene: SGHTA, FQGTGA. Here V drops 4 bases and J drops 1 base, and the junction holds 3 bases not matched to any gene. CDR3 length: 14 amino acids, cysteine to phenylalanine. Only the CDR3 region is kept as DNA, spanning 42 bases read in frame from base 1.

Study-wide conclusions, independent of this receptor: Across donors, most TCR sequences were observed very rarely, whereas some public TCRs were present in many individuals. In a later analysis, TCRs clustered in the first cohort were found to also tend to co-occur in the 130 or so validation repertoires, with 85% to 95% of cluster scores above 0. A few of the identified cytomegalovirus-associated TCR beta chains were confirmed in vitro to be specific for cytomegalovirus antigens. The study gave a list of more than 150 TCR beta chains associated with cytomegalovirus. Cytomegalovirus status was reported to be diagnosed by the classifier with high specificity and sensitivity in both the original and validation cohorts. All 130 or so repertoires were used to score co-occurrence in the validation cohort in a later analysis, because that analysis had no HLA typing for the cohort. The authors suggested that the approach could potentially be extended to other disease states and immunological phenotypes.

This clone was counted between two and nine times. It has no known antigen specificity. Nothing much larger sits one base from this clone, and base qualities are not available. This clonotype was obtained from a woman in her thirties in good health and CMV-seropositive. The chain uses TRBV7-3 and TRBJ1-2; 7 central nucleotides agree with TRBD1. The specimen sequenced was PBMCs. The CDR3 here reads CASSWTGSNYGYTF. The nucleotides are TGTGCCAGCAGCTGGACAGGAAGTAACTATGGCTACACCTTC.